The 4 T cell receptor beta chains below were found in one sample sequenced in a study of blood T cell repertoires in COVID-19. Measured with immunoSEQ multiplex PCR; TCRdb has only the in-frame clones, and not every one. The sample yields about 380,000 clones, more than 75% seen once. Material for sequencing was PBMCs or T cells enriched from blood (not recorded which). The receptors originated from a woman aged 18-30 years who had recovered from COVID-19.

The chain combines TRBV5-5 with TRBJ1-5; D is perhaps TRBD1 (6 bases). Germline V gene sequence: CDR1 SGHKS, CDR2 YYEKEE (reference sequence). V lost 1 base and J lost 2, with 10 bases in between. CDR3 length: 15 residues. CDR3 protein: CASSLWGGGNQPQHF. The CDR3 region has the DNA TGTGCCAGCAGCTTGTGGGGGGGCGGCAATCAGCCCCAGCATTTT.

The chain combines TRBV5-6 with TRBJ1-2, with D tentatively TRBD1 (5 bases). The length of the CDR3 is 12 residues. Germline V lookup: CDR1 SGHDT, CDR2 YYEEEE. The V end was cut by 8 bases, the J end by 5 bases, with 13 bases between. CDR3 sequence reads: CASSWPGYGYTF. The CDR3 coding sequence is TGTGCCAGTTCTTGGCCAGGGTATGGCTACACCTTC.

The J gene is TRBJ2-2, the V gene TRBV7-2; D is uncertain. Germline CDR1 and CDR2: SGHTA and FQGNSA. Trimming removed 2 bases from V and 4 bases from J, with 8 bases in between. The CDR3 covers 14 residues. CDR3 DNA sequence: TGTGCCAGCAGCTTAATAACCGGCACCGGGGAGCTGTTTTTT. It encodes CASSLITGTGELFF.

The V gene is TRBV7-6, the J gene TRBJ2-3, with 9 positions matching TRBD1. The CDR3 covers 15 residues. The ends lost 2 bases at V and 5 bases at J; junction bases unmatched: 5. Germline CDR1 reads SGHVS; CDR2 reads FNYEAQ. CDR3 DNA sequence: TGTGCCAGCAGCTTAAGGACAGGGGCCGTAGATACGCAGTATTTT. It encodes CASSLRTGAVDTQYF.